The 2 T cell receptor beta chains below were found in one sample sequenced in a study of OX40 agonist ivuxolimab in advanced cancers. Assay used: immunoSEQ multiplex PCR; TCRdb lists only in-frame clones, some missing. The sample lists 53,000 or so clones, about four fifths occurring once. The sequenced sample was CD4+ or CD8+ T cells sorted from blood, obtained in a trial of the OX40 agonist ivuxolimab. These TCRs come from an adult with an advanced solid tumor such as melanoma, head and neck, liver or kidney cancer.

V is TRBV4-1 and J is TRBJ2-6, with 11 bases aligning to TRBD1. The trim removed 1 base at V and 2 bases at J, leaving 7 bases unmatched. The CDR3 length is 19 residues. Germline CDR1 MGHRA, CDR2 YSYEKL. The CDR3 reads CASSQGGGQGATGANVLTF. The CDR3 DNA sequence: TGCGCCAGCAGCCAAGGAGGAGGACAGGGGGCTACTGGGGCCAACGTCCTGACTTTC.

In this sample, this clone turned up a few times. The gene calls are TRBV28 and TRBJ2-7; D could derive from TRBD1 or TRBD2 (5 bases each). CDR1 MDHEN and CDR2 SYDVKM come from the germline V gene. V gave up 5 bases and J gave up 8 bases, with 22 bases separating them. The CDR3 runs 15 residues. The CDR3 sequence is CASSQLQGRPLKQYF. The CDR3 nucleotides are TGTGCCAGCAGTCAACTTCAGGGACGGCCTCTGAAGCAGTACTTC.